This T cell receptor (beta chain) is drawn from a study of identical twins (dated by TCRdb to 2016 to 2018). Concerning the study at large: To test whether fetal clonotypes persist, this study deep-sequenced TCR alpha and beta repertoires from monozygotic twins, from unrelated adults of various ages, and from cord blood. To rule out contamination, replicate twin experiments were performed at different times with different library preparation protocols.

Preparation of the library involved 5' RACE. Sequencing took place on an Illumina HiSeq 2000. Template switching introduced a universal primer binding site; the final cDNA contained a unique molecular identifier, enabling accurate counting of TCR cDNA molecules. Specific primers in the conserved constant-segment region were used to synthesize first-strand cDNA for the TCR alpha and beta chains. To control for contamination, every cDNA library was double barcoded, receiving both a SMART-Mk sample barcode and Illumina barcodes. TruSeq adapter sequences, together with Illumina sample barcodes, were added in two successive PCR steps. TCR alpha and beta cDNA libraries were sequenced on the Illumina HiSeq platform with custom primers. The published analysis was carried out like this. Unique molecular identifiers were extracted from raw reads with MiGEC, and CDR3 positions were determined with MiXCR. Recombination models were inferred per individual with the repgenHMM and IGoR tools using an EM algorithm. Shared clonotypes were analyzed with the tcR package in R, and sharing was normalized by the product of cloneset sizes. To study raw recombination without the effects of thymic and clonal selection, out-of-frame nonproductive sequences were analyzed. Starting from the raw public reads, TCRdb applied fastp trimming at Q25, assembled clones with MiXCR and retained in-frame beta chains. A single entry per CDR3 protein holds the most common genes and DNA from its merged rows. V and J calls and clone size were set by TCRdb, not the authors. The sample table shows a few hundred thousand distinct CDR3 sequences, and 9% to 10% are seen once. Jointly, the top ten make up under 10% of the sample.

The V and J ends are trimmed by 1 base and 4 bases, leaving 8 bases between them. Looking up the germline V gene yields CDR1 MGHRA and CDR2 YSYEKL. From its cysteine to its phenylalanine, the CDR3 spans 14 amino acids. Only the CDR3 region is kept as DNA, spanning 42 bases read in frame from base 1. Every donor was a healthy Caucasian. The study also sequenced three unrelated non-twin adults: a male aged 18 to 30, a male aged 50 to 60 and a female aged 50 to 60. Using Miltenyi CD45RO+ enrichment and human naive T-cell isolation kits, memory (CD45RO+) and naive T cells were isolated from PBMC. Study-wide findings and limitations: Zero-insertion analyses could be partly confounded by invariant T cells such as MAIT and iNKT, although diverse VJ usage argued against such confounding for most clonotypes. Conclusions relied on cross-sectional statistical analysis, since the same donors could not be followed over many years. In monozygotic twins, recombination models systematically underestimated out-of-frame TCR alpha sharing, but the models matched the sharing seen between unrelated individuals. A weaker excess of twin sharing was found in beta out-of-frame sequences because the signal-to-noise ratio was lowered by fewer shared sequences. Abundant cord blood beta clonotypes had fewer insertions, young adult naive repertoires showed a similar but weaker trend, and memory repertoires showed no such trend. Out-of-frame TCR alpha sequences shared between twins showed an excess of low generation-probability sequences compared with coincidental sharing between unrelated individuals.

This clonotype was found a few times. It lacks a known antigen. No much larger clonotype is one base removed from it; base qualities were not supplied. What was sequenced was naive T cells sorted from blood. What the cell subset or site label conveys for this sample: cells isolated with a human naive T-cell isolation kit. This clonotype was sampled from a woman between 45 and 60 years old in good health. The sequence joins TRBV4-1 to TRBJ1-3; tentative D gene TRBD1, with 5 bases matching. CDR3 loop: CASSQVGDGNTIYF. The DNA sequence is given as TGCGCCAGCAGCCAAGTAGGGGACGGAAACACCATATATTTT.